This record looks at one T cell receptor (beta chain) sequence and its context. Its target is not known. This record belongs to a study of T cells after yellow fever vaccination. Overall study findings and caveats: In post-booster samples, most primary-vaccination clones reappeared (under 98% CD4, 75% to 90% CD8). A small share of clonotypes appeared in both CD4 and CD8 compartments. There was a possibility that FACS-sorted repertoires contained abundant clonotypes contaminating from the bulk population.

Germline assignment: CDR1 MGHDK and CDR2 SYGVNS. The CDR3 covers 15 residues. Trimming took 2 bases from V and 0 from J, leaving 10 bases between them. A 5'RACE template-switching step, the method used to make TCR cDNA, added a universal primer site and UMIs. MiXCR was run by TCRdb on the 5' RACE reads, yielding one entry per CDR3 protein. This sample carries a few hundred thousand distinct CDR3 sequences, around 4.1% of them seen once, and the ten largest clones take 20% to 30%. This specimen was PBMCs, taken 5 days after the yellow fever booster vaccination. The sequence was obtained from a man aged 18 to 29 who received the YFV17D yellow fever vaccine. This chain uses TRBV25-1 with TRBJ1-1, with D perhaps TRBD1 (6 bases). CDR3 loop: CASSEPTGLNTEAFF. The CDR3, as DNA: TGTGCCAGCAGTGAACCGACAGGATTGAACACTGAAGCTTTCTTT.